Listed here is a single TCR beta chain. The record originates from a study of T cell changes during pregnancy in multiple sclerosis. Germline CDR1 SGHVS, CDR2 FNYEAQ. This CDR3 contains 19 residues. The V gene lost 1 base and the J gene lost 6 bases, with 28 bases spanning the gap. TCRdb keeps only in-frame clones here, not all; method: immunoSEQ multiplex PCR. The sample carries 35,000 or so clones, roughly 88% recorded once. The receptor was derived from a female donor in good health, enrolled as a control in a pregnancy study. Source: peripheral blood, taken in the second trimester of pregnancy. The rearrangement links TRBV7-6 to TRBJ2-7; D might be TRBD2 (6 bases). CDR3 coding DNA: TGTGCCAGCAGCTTAGGCCCGGGACTCCTATTCCCCACCGTGGGCGAGCAGTACTTC. Encoded protein: CASSLGPGLLFPTVGEQYF.